The 2 T cell receptor beta chains reported below all come from one sample, sequenced in a study of CD8 T cells in ankylosing spondylitis. Points from the study as a whole: What appeared characteristic of ankylosing spondylitis blood was a TCR beta motif of eight highly homologous variants.

Each CDR3 protein gets one entry after TCRdb re-called the 5' RACE reads with MiXCR. Among 200,000 to 250,000 distinct CDR3 sequences, approximately 20% were seen once, and the ten largest hold about 42%. Their antigens are not known. The material sequenced was blood, either unsorted or a sorted T cell fraction (not recorded which). The receptors derive from a male donor with ankylosing spondylitis.

The chain is built from TRBV24-1 and TRBJ2-5; TRBD1 matches at 9 bases. J was trimmed by 4 bases and V by 7 bases; bases with no gene match: 3. The CDR3 extends over 13 amino acids. Germline CDR1 reads KGHDR; CDR2 reads SFDVKD. CDR3 DNA: TGTGCCACCAGAGGGACAGGGTCAGAGACCCAGTACTTC. Translation gives CATRGTGSETQYF.

DNA for the CDR3: TGTGCCAGCAGCTTAGAGGCGGCAGATACGCAGTATTTT. Amino acids: CASSLEAADTQYF. The rearrangement uses TRBV7-6 and TRBJ2-3; D gene ambiguous. The germline V gene encodes CDR1 SGHVS and CDR2 FNYEAQ. The CDR3 loop spans 13 amino acids. The V and J ends lost 1 base and 4 bases respectively, with 6 bases between them.